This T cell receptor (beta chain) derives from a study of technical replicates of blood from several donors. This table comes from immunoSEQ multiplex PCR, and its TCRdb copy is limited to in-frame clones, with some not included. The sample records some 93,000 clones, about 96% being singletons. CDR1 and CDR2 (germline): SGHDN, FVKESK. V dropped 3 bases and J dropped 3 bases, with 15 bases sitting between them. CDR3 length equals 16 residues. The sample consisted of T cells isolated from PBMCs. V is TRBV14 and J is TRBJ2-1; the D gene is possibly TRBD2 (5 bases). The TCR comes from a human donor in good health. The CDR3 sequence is CASSHLTPGLYNEQFF. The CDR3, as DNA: TGTGCCAGCAGCCATTTGACCCCCGGACTCTACAATGAGCAGTTCTTC.